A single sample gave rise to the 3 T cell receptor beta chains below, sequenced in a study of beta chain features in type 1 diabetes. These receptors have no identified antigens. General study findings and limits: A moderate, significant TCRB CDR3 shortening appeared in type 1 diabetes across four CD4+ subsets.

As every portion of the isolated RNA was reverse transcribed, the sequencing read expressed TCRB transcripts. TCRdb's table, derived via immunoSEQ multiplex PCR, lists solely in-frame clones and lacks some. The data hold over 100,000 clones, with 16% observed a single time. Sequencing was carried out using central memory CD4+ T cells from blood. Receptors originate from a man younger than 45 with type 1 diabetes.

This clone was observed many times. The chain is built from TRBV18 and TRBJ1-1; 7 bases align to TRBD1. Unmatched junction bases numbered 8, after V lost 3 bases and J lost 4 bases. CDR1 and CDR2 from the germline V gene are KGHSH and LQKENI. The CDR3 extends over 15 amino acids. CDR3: CASSPHDRVGTEAFF. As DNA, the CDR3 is TGTGCCAGCTCACCTCATGACAGGGTCGGCACTGAAGCTTTCTTT. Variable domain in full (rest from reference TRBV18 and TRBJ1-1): NAGVMQNPRHLVRRRGQEARLRCSPMKGHSHVYWYRQLPEEGLKFMVYLQKENIIDESGMPKERFSAEFPKEGPSILRIQQVVRGDSAAYFCASSPHDRVGTEAFFGQGTRLTVV.

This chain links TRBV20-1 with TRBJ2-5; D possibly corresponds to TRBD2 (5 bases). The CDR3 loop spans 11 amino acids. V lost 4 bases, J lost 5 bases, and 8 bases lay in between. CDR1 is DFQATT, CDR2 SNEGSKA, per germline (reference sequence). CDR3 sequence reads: CSAKTGETQYF. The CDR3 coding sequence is TGCAGTGCTAAAACGGGGGAGACCCAGTACTTC.

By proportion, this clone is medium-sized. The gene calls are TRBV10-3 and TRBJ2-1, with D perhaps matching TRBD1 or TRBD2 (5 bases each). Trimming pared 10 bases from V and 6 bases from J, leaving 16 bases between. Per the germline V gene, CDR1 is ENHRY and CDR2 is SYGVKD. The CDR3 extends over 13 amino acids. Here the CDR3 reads CATRDQQGNEQFF. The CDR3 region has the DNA TGTGCCACCCGGGACCAGCAGGGCAATGAGCAGTTCTTC.